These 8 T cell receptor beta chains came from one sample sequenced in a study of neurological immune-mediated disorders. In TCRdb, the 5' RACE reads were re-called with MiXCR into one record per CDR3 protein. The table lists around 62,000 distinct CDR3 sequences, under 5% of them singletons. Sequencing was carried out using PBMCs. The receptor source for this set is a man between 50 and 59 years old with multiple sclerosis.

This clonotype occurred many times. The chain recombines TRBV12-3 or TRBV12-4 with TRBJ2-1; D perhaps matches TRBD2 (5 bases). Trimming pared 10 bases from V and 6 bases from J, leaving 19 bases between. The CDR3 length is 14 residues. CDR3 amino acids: CAIESGFAPNEQFF. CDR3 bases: TGTGCCATAGAGTCGGGGTTCGCGCCCAATGAGCAGTTCTTC.

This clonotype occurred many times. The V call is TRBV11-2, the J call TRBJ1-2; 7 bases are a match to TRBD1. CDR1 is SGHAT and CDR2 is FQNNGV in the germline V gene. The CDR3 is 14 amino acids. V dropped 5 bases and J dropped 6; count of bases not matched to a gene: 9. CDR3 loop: CASSTWRRGDGYTF. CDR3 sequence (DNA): TGTGCCAGCAGCACATGGCGCAGGGGGGATGGCTACACCTTC.

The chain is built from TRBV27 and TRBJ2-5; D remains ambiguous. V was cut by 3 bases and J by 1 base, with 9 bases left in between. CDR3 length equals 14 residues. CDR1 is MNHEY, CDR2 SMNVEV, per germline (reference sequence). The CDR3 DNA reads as TGTGCCAGCAGTTTCTCATATACCCAAGAGACCCAGTACTTC. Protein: CASSFSYTQETQYF.

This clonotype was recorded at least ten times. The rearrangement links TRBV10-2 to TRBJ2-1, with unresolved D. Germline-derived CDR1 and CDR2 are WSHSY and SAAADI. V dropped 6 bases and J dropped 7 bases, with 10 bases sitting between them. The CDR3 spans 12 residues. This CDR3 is CASRIGGNEQFF. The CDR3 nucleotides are TGCGCCAGCAGGATTGGTGGGAATGAGCAGTTCTTC.

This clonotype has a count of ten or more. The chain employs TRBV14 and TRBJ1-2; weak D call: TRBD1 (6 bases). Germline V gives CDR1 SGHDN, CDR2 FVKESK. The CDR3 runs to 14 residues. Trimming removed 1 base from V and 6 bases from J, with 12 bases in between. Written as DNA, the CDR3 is TGTGCCAGCAGCCAAGTCAACAGGGACCATGGCTACACCTTC. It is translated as CASSQVNRDHGYTF.

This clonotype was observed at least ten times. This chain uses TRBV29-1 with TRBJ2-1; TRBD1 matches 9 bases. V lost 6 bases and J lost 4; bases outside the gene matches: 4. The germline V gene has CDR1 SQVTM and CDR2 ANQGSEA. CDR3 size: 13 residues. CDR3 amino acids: CSVGTGPYNEQFF. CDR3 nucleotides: TGCAGCGTCGGGACAGGGCCATACAATGAGCAGTTCTTC.

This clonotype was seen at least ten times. The CDR3 nucleotides read TGTGCCAGCAGTCCGTCGCAGGGTCGCACCGGGGAGCTGTTTTTT. This codes for CASSPSQGRTGELFF. This rearrangement joins TRBV6-5 to TRBJ2-2, with D possibly being TRBD1 (5 bases). Germline-derived CDR1 and CDR2 are MNHEY and SVGAGI. This CDR3 has 15 amino acids. Trimming removed 5 bases from V and 4 bases from J, with 14 bases in between.

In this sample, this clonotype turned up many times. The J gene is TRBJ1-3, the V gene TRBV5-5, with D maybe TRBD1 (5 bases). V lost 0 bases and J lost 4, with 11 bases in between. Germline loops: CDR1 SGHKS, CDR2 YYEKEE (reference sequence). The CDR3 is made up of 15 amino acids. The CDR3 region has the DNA TGTGCCAGCAGCTTGGGCCAGGGCGAAGGAAACACCATATATTTT. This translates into CASSLGQGEGNTIYF.